This entry features one TCR beta chain sequence. The data stem from a study of blood T cell repertoires in COVID-19. This CDR3 contains 15 residues. J lost 1 base, V lost 6 bases, and 7 bases had no gene match. From germline, CDR1 is SGHTA and CDR2 FQGNSA. The method was immunoSEQ multiplex PCR; TCRdb's version includes in-frame clones alone and lacks a portion of them. The data show more than 90,000 clones, roughly four fifths seen once. Sequenced: peripheral blood. The sequence came from a human donor in a cohort sampled during active COVID-19. The chain couples TRBV7-2 to TRBJ2-7; TRBD2 matches at 9 bases. The CDR3 DNA is TGTGCCAGCAGAAATAGCGGGGGACCGTCCTACGAGCAGTACTTC. Translated, it gives CASRNSGGPSYEQYF.